The 16 T cell receptor beta chains presented below share a single source sample, sequenced in a study of response to subunit inactivated influenza vaccine. TCRdb processed the RT-PCR reads anew with MiXCR; each CDR3 protein has one entry. This sample has around 520,000 distinct CDR3 sequences, with roughly 10% found just once. Sample: PBMCs from blood, taken on the day of vaccination. These receptors originate from a man between 50 and 59 years old who received an inactivated influenza vaccine.

This clonotype turned up a few times. The J gene is TRBJ2-7, the V gene TRBV5-1; 7 nucleotides line up with TRBD1. The germline V gene has CDR1 SGHRS and CDR2 YFSETQ. This CDR3 spans 13 amino acids. V gave up 7 bases and J gave up 0 bases; unmatched junction bases: 4. The CDR3 nucleotides read TGCGCCAGCGGCCGGGACAGCTCCTACGAGCAGTACTTC. It specifies CASGRDSSYEQYF.

In its sample, this clonotype was seen many times. The chain recombines TRBV4-3 with TRBJ2-1; TRBD2 matches 8 bases. This CDR3 region has 17 residues. Germline V gives CDR1 LGHNA, CDR2 YSLEER. After removal of 0 bases from V and 2 bases from J, the junction contained 6 bases not matched to a gene. For the CDR3, the DNA is TGCGCCAGCAGCCAAGAGCCCTCGGGGGGGGCCTACAATGAGCAGTTCTTC. Translating gives CASSQEPSGGAYNEQFF.

This clonotype was seen at least ten times. The CDR3 coding sequence is TGCAGTGCTAGAGGCGGGTGGGAGCAGTACTTC. Protein product: CSARGGWEQYF. The chain has TRBV20-1 and TRBJ2-7, with D possibly being TRBD2 (5 bases). This CDR3 has 11 amino acids. Trimming removed 1 base from V and 7 bases from J, with 8 bases in between. The germline V gene has CDR1 DFQATT and CDR2 SNEGSKA (reference sequence).

This clonotype came up a few times. V gene TRBV28 combines with J gene TRBJ2-5; 8 bases are shared with TRBD2. CDR1 and CDR2 (germline): MDHEN, SYDVKM. This CDR3 comprises 14 residues. Germline trimming cut 7 bases from V and 5 bases from J; bases unmatched to any gene: 9. CDR3 loop: CASTDGREIETQYF. In DNA form, the CDR3 reads TGTGCCAGCACTGACGGGAGGGAGATTGAGACCCAGTACTTC.

In this sample, this clonotype turned up many times. This chain connects TRBV30 to TRBJ2-7, with TRBD1 matching over 8 bases. Germline V gene data show CDR1 as GTSNPN and CDR2 as SVGIG (reference sequence). The V gene end was trimmed by 3 bases and the J gene end by 5 bases; junction bases not matched to a gene: 6. The CDR3 spans 13 residues. The CDR3 DNA follows: TGTGCCTGGAGGGACAGGGCTGGGAACGAGCAGTACTTC. This codes for CAWRDRAGNEQYF.

This clonotype was counted a few times. The chain recombines TRBV27 with TRBJ2-7, with D tentatively TRBD1 or TRBD2 (6 bases each). CDR1 is MNHEY, CDR2 SMNVEV, per germline (reference sequence). V was clipped by 3 bases and J by 6 bases, with 18 bases between them. CDR3 length: 15 residues. The DNA of the CDR3 is TGTGCCAGCAGTTTGGGAGGTACAGGGTTTGCCGAGCAGTACTTC. It is translated as CASSLGGTGFAEQYF.

The genes are TRBV29-1 and TRBJ2-7; D perhaps matches TRBD2 (5 bases). V was pared by 5 bases and J by 1 base, with 15 bases between. The CDR3 has 14 residues. In germline, CDR1 is SQVTM, CDR2 ANQGSEA. CDR3 loop: CSVLPSRGSYEQYF. For the CDR3, the DNA is TGCAGCGTTCTTCCCTCCCGAGGGTCCTACGAGCAGTACTTC.

This clonotype was observed once. This rearrangement joins TRBV10-3 to TRBJ2-1, with D perhaps TRBD2 (5 bases). The germline CDR1 and CDR2 sequences are ENHRY and SYGVKD. Trimming pared 7 bases from V and 7 bases from J, leaving 14 bases between. This CDR3 has 13 residues. The CDR3 DNA is TGTGCCATCATGCGGACTCGGGAAAATGAGCAGTTCTTC. Translating it yields CAIMRTRENEQFF.

This clonotype was counted between two and nine times. V and J are TRBV7-9 and TRBJ2-3, with D possibly TRBD2 on 5 matching bases. Germline V CDR1 and CDR2: SEHNR, FQNEAQ (reference sequence). V lost 2 bases and J lost 0, with 15 bases in between. The CDR3 spans 17 residues. CDR3: CASSLLWRPTSTDTQYF. For the CDR3, the DNA is TGTGCCAGCAGCTTACTCTGGAGGCCAACGAGCACAGATACGCAGTATTTT. Filled out from reference TRBV7-9 and TRBJ2-3, the complete variable domain reads DTGVSQNPRHKITKRGQNVTFRCDPISEHNRLYWYRQTLGQGPEFLTYFQNEAQLEKSRLLSDRFSAERPKGSFSTLEIQRTEQGDSAMYLCASSLLWRPTSTDTQYFGPGTRLTVL.

This clonotype appeared many times. This chain joins TRBV29-1 and TRBJ2-3; D call uncertain. Trimming cost V 4 bases and J 2 bases, with 7 bases left between them. Germline V lookup: CDR1 SQVTM, CDR2 ANQGSEA. The CDR3 length is 12 residues. Here the CDR3 DNA reads TGCAGCGTTGTCAAGATCACAGATACGCAGTATTTT. It encodes CSVVKITDTQYF.

As concerns this clonotype: A junction boundary mismatches the germline segment, possibly from a read error. The V and J genes are TRBV10-3 and TRBJ2-3; D gene uncertain. The germline V gene has CDR1 ENHRY and CDR2 SYGVKD. The CDR3 totals 13 residues. In nucleotides, the CDR3 is TGTGCCATCAGTGGGGCCTTAGTCAATACGCAGTACTTT. It translates to CAISGALVNTQYF.

V gene TRBV10-3 combines with J gene TRBJ2-7; D unclear. Looked up from germline, CDR1 is ENHRY and CDR2 is SYGVKD. The CDR3 loop spans 14 amino acids. V was trimmed by 10 bases and J by 2 bases, leaving 18 bases between them. CDR3 protein: CATSKGIGPYEQYF. The CDR3 DNA reads as TGTGCCACCAGCAAAGGGATAGGACCCTACGAGCAGTACTTC.

The table lists this clonotype with a few counts. This chain joins TRBV3-1 and TRBJ2-5; D is possibly TRBD2 (5 bases). The CDR3 consists of 14 residues. V lost 4 bases, J lost 5 bases, and 14 bases lay in between. Germline loops: CDR1 LGHDT, CDR2 YNNKEL (reference sequence). The CDR3 loop reads CASSPDAGPETQYF. CDR3 nucleotides: TGTGCCAGCAGCCCAGACGCGGGCCCCGAGACCCAGTACTTC.

This clonotype came up a few times. The CDR3 end shows no conserved phenylalanine or tryptophan, and so a read error is likely. The DNA is omitted, as the CDR3 cannot be located on it reliably, and the CDR3 follows TCRdb's listing. This CDR3 reads CASERDLAGAFI. The chain uses TRBV6-2 or TRBV6-3 and TRBJ2-7; the DNA was not used to check the table's D call, TRBD2. The germline CDR1 and CDR2 sequences are MNHEY and SVGEGT. A total of 12 residues make up the CDR3, ends included.

This clonotype was recorded once. The chain employs TRBV14 and TRBJ2-7; no clear D gene. The CDR3 sequence is 14 residues long. Trimming removed 6 bases at V and 4 bases at J, with 16 bases between. Germline-derived CDR1 and CDR2 are SGHDN and FVKESK. The CDR3 spells CASSPTRHRYEQYF. The DNA of the CDR3 is TGTGCCAGCAGTCCCACAAGACACCGATACGAGCAGTACTTC.

At least ten counts were recorded for this clonotype. The chain recombines TRBV12-3 or TRBV12-4 with TRBJ2-3, with 10 bases aligning to TRBD2. The CDR3 has 14 amino acids. V was pared by 7 bases and J by 3 bases, with 4 bases of the junction left unmatched. CDR3 bases: TGTGCCAGCACTCTAGCGGGGGTAACAGATACGCAGTATTTT. It codes for CASTLAGVTDTQYF.